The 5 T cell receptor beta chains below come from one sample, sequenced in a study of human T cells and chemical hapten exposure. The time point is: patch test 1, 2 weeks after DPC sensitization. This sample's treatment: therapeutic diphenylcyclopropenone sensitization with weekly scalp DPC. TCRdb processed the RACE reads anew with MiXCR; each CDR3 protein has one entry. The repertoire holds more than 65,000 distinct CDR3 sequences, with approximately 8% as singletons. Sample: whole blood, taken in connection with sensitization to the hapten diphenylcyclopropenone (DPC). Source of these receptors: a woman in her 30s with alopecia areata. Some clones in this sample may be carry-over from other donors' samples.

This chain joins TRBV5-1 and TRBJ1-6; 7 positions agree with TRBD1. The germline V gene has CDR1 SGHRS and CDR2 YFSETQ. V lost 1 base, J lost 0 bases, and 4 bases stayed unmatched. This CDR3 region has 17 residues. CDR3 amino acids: CASSLYSGGSYNSPLHF. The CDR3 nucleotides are TGCGCCAGCAGCTTGTATTCAGGGGGCTCCTATAATTCACCCCTCCACTTT.

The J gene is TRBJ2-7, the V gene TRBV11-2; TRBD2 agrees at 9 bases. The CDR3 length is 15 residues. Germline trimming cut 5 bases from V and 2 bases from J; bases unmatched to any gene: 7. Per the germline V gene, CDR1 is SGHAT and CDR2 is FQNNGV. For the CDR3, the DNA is TGTGCCAGCAGCCCCCGACTAGCGGCTGCCTACGAGCAGTACTTC. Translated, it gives CASSPRLAAAYEQYF.

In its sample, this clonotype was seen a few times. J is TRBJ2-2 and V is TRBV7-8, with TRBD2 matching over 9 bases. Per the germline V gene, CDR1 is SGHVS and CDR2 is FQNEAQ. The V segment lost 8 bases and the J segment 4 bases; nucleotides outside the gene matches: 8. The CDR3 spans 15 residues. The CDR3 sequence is CASSGAGGSTGELFF. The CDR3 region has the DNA TGTGCCAGCTCCGGGGCGGGGGGGAGCACCGGGGAGCTGTTTTTT.

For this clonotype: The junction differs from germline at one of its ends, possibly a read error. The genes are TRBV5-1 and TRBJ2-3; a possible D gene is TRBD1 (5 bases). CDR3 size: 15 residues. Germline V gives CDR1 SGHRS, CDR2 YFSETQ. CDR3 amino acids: CASSQRTGSTDTHYF. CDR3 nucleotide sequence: TGCGCCAGCAGCCAGAGAACAGGAAGCACAGATACGCACTATTTT.

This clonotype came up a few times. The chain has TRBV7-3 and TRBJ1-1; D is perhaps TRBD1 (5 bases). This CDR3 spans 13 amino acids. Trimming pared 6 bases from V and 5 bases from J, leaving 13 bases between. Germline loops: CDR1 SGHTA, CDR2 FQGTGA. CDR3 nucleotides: TGTGCCAGCAGGTGGGACCTAAGGACTGAAGCTTTCTTT. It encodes CASRWDLRTEAFF.